These 24 T cell receptor beta chains were all obtained from the same sample, sequenced in a study of monozygotic twins with inflammatory bowel disease. For each CDR3 protein, TCRdb gives one entry from its re-call of the 5' RACE reads, without DNA. The sample includes 300,000 to 400,000 distinct CDR3 sequences. Specimen: blood. The receptors were sampled from a human donor with ulcerative colitis or Crohn's disease, or a healthy co-twin of an affected twin (not recorded which).

This chain links TRBV12-3 or TRBV12-4 with TRBJ2-2; checking the TCRdb D call of TRBD2 is not possible without DNA. The CDR3 sequence is 14 residues long. The CDR3: CASQSPGNTGELFF.

The chain is built from TRBV5-1 and TRBJ2-7; TCRdb picks TRBD1, but there is no DNA to check that call. This CDR3 has 16 residues. Germline loops: CDR1 SGHRS, CDR2 YFSETQ. The CDR3 reads CASSFEPGQGPYEQYF.

V and J are TRBV5-1 and TRBJ2-7; TCRdb returns TRBD1, unconfirmable since there is no DNA. The germline gives CDR1 SGHRS, CDR2 YFSETQ. This CDR3 has 14 residues. The CDR3 region is CASSNIMGGDRQYF. Variable domain in full (rest from reference TRBV5-1 and TRBJ2-7): KAGVTQTPRYLIKTRGQQVTLSCSPISGHRSVSWYQQTPGQGLQFLFEYFSETQRNKGNFPGRFSGRQFSNSRSEMNVSTLELGDSALYLCASSNIMGGDRQYFGPGTRLTVT.

The chain uses TRBV6-1 and TRBJ2-1; without DNA, the TCRdb call of TRBD2 cannot be checked. The CDR3 runs to 15 residues. Germline V CDR1 and CDR2: MNHNS, SASEGT. CDR3 sequence: CASSRAGGSGNEQFF.

The J gene is TRBJ2-1, the V gene TRBV5-1; checking the TCRdb D call of TRBD2 is not possible without DNA. Germline V gives CDR1 SGHRS, CDR2 YFSETQ. CDR3 length: 15 amino acids. The chain's CDR3 is CASSSASGNHNEQFF.

V is TRBV5-1 and J is TRBJ1-1; TCRdb's assignment of TRBD1 cannot be checked, as there is no DNA. The germline gives CDR1 SGHRS, CDR2 YFSETQ. The CDR3 length is 15 residues. Here the CDR3 reads CASSSNTAGQGKAFF.

The chain couples TRBV21-1 to TRBJ2-7; the TCRdb call, TRBD1, lacks DNA for checking. TRBV21-1 is recorded as a pseudogene. The CDR3 extends over 17 amino acids. CDR3: CASTPDESKDSSYEQYF.

The CDR3 spells CATSRGSNGQNIQYF. This rearrangement joins TRBV15 to TRBJ2-4. CDR1 is LNHNV and CDR2 is YYDKDF in the germline V gene (reference sequence). CDR3 length equals 15 residues.

The rearrangement joins TRBV6-1 to TRBJ2-2; the TRBD1 assignment by TCRdb is unverifiable without DNA. The germline V gene has CDR1 MNHNS and CDR2 SASEGT. The CDR3 spans 15 residues. CDR3 sequence reads: CASRTDRINTGELFF.

The V call is TRBV5-1, the J call TRBJ1-2; with no DNA, the TCRdb D assignment of TRBD1 cannot be verified. The CDR3 length is 15 residues. Germline CDR1 is SGHRS and CDR2 is YFSETQ. CDR3 residues: CASSLDGTGVRGYTF.

This chain joins TRBV7-9 and TRBJ1-4; TCRdb proposes TRBD1, but this gene call is untestable without DNA. This CDR3 spans 14 amino acids. CDR1 SEHNR and CDR2 FQNEAQ come from the germline V gene (reference sequence). The CDR3 loop reads CASSTWTGIEKLFF.

The genes are TRBV3-1 and TRBJ2-1; the D call of TRBD1 rests on TCRdb alone, since no DNA is present to check it. The CDR3 extends over 14 amino acids. Per the germline V gene, CDR1 is LGHDT and CDR2 is YNNKEL (reference sequence). CDR3 sequence reads: CASSPRDRDNEQFF.

This chain uses TRBV30 with TRBJ1-6. From germline, CDR1 is GTSNPN and CDR2 SVGIG (reference sequence). This CDR3 contains 14 residues. The CDR3 loop reads CDWRPSLLNSPLHF.

The V gene is TRBV6-1, the J gene TRBJ1-1. The CDR3 is 14 amino acids. Germline-derived CDR1 and CDR2 are MNHNS and SASEGT. This CDR3 reads CASSGLGRGAEAFF.

V usage is TRBV6-1 and J usage is TRBJ2-1; the D call of TRBD1 rests on TCRdb alone, since no DNA is present to check it. This CDR3 is 16 amino acids long. The germline gives CDR1 MNHNS, CDR2 SASEGT. The CDR3 protein is CASSEIGQGNYNEQFF.

J is TRBJ1-3 and V is TRBV10-3; TCRdb calls TRBD1, which cannot be checked without DNA. Germline CDR1 is ENHRY and CDR2 is SYGVKD. CDR3 size: 16 residues. CDR3 residues: CAIIADSHRAGNTIYF.

The chain employs TRBV7-2 and TRBJ2-3; lacking DNA, the TRBD1 call made by TCRdb goes unchecked. The CDR3 extends over 15 amino acids. The germline CDR1 and CDR2 sequences are SGHTA and FQGNSA. This CDR3 is CASSLGGTGTDTQYF.

The chain joins TRBV4-1 to TRBJ1-3. From germline, CDR1 is MGHRA and CDR2 YSYEKL. The CDR3 length is 15 residues. The chain's CDR3 is CASSQDLGIGNTIYF.

The chain couples TRBV12-3 or TRBV12-4 to TRBJ1-1; TCRdb reports TRBD1, a call that lacks DNA to check it against. The CDR3 extends over 12 amino acids. CDR3 loop: CAGPGGGTEAFF.

The rearrangement joins TRBV20-1 to TRBJ2-1; as DNA is missing, the TRBD2 call by TCRdb cannot be tested. The CDR3 totals 11 residues. The V gene's germline CDR1 is DFQATT and CDR2 SNEGSKA (reference sequence). CDR3 amino acids: CSARASREQFF.

The chain employs TRBV5-1 and TRBJ1-2; TCRdb's D call, TRBD1, is unchecked because there is no DNA. This CDR3 has 14 amino acids. Germline CDR1 reads SGHRS; CDR2 reads YFSETQ. CDR3 protein: CASTLAGESYGYTF.

This CDR3 is CAISGESYEQYF. The genes are TRBV10-3 and TRBJ2-7. The CDR3 totals 12 residues. Germline lookup yields CDR1 ENHRY and CDR2 SYGVKD.

J is TRBJ2-5 and V is TRBV12-3 or TRBV12-4; TCRdb reports TRBD2, a call that lacks DNA to check it against. This CDR3 spans 12 amino acids. This CDR3 reads CASRGPQETQYF.

The chain has TRBV5-1 and TRBJ2-1. The length of the CDR3 is 15 residues. Germline V gene sequence: CDR1 SGHRS, CDR2 YFSETQ. This CDR3 reads CASSLLSATGNEQFF.